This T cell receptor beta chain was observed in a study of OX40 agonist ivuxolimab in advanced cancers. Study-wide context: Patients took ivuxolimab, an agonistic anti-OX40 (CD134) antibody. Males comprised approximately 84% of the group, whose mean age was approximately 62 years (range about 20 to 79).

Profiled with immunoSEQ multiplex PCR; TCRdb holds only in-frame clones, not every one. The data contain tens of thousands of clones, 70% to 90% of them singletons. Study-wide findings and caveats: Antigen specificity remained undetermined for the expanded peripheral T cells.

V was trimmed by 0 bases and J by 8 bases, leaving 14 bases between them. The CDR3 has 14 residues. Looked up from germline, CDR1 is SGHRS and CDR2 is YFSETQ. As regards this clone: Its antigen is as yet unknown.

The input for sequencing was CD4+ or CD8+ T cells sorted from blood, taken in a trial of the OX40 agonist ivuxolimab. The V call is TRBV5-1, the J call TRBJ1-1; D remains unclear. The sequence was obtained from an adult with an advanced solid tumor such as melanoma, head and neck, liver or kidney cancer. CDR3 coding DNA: TGCGCCAGCAGCTTGGTGGGCCCAGAGAGAGAAGCTTTCTTT. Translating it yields CASSLVGPEREAFF.